This T cell receptor (beta chain) comes out of a study of blood T cell repertoires in COVID-19 (TCRdb year 2020). As for the study more broadly: The collaborator samples originated in the United States, Italy and Spain and spanned the acute and convalescent phases of COVID-19. A freely available public database, intended as a resource for researchers studying the immune response to SARS-CoV-2, is where the repertoires were released. Sample metadata almost always included a de-identified subject ID, COVID-19 status, age in years and sex. HLA class I and class II types, where available, came from metadata supplied by the sample provider rather than from assay-based typing. Samples came from the ongoing ImmuneRACE study (first 160 participants) plus 1,254 subjects from 6 global collaborators. Deeply sampled blood TCRbeta repertoires from subjects exposed to, actively infected with, or recovered from COVID-19 were included in the dataset. The material from the prospective study consisted of cDNA or gDNA derived from T cells, B-cell-depleted T cells, or PBMCs. On the study overall, not on this receptor specifically: The quantity of clinical and demographic metadata differed by source and by participant and was supplied without curation.

TCRbeta CDR3 regions were amplified from genomic DNA using the immunoSEQ Assay, a bias-controlled multiplex PCR. As for the original processing: The number of nucleated cells in each sample was estimated by amplification of reference gene primers within the assay. Sequence reads were collapsed and filtered to measure the absolute abundance of every unique TCRbeta CDR3 rearrangement. For each sample, productive Simpson clonality was calculated as the square root of Simpson's diversity index across productive rearrangements. TCRdb holds this immuneACCESS table with in-frame rearrangements only. Some clones are missing; in checked studies, unresolved V genes explain under half, and the rest has no known cause. V and J calls and clone size follow that table, whereas D and trimming were derived from the DNA. The sample data list nearly 200,000 clones, and 84% of these were observed just once. The ten largest clonotypes hold about 5.1% of the sample.

Collaborating institutions collected whole blood in K2EDTA tubes following their own protocols. For TCRbeta analysis, collaborators shipped samples as frozen whole blood, isolated PBMCs, or DNA extracted from either of those sample types. In this sample, this clone turned up a few times. Its binding antigen is unknown. Base quality data are lacking; no much larger clone is found one base away. The cysteine opens and the phenylalanine closes a CDR3 of 14 amino acids. The retained sequence is limited to the CDR3, 42 bases, with the frame set at the first base. CDR1 and CDR2 are read off the germline V gene (reference sequence) as SEHNR and FQNEAQ. V is pruned by 5 bases and J by 7 bases, leaving 7 bases of the junction without a gene match.

The chain links TRBV7-9 with TRBJ1-5, and TRBD1 matches 8 of the central bases. The source is an older woman with active or convalescent COVID-19. Specimen: peripheral blood. The CDR3 sequence is CASSRTGGGQPQHF. DNA sequence: TGTGCCAGCAGCCGAACAGGGGGAGGGCAGCCCCAGCATTTT.